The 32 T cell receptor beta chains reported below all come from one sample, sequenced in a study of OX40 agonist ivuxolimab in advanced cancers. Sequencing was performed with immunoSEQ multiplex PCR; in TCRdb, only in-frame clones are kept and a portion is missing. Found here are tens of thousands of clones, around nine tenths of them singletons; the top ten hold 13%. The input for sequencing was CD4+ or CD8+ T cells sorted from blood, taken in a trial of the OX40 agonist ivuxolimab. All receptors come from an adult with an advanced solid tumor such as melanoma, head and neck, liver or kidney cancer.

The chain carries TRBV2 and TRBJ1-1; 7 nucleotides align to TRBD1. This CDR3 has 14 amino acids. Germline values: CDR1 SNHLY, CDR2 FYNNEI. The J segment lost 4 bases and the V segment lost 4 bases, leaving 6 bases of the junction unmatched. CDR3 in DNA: TGTGCCAGCAGTGTGGCCAGGGGGAGCACTGAAGCTTTCTTT. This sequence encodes CASSVARGSTEAFF.

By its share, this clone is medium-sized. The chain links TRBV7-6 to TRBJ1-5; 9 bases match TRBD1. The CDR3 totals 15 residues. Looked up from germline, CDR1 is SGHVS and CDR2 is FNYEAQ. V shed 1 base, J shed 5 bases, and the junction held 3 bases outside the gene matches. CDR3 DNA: TGTGCCAGCAGCTTAGGGAACAGGGGGCATCAGCCCCAGCATTTT. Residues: CASSLGNRGHQPQHF.

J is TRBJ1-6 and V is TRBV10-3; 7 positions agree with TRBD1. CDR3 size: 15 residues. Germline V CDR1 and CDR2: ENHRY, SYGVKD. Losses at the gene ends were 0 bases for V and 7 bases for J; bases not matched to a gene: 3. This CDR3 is CAISESGTDNSPLHF. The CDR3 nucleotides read TGTGCCATCAGTGAGTCGGGGACAGACAATTCACCCCTCCACTTT.

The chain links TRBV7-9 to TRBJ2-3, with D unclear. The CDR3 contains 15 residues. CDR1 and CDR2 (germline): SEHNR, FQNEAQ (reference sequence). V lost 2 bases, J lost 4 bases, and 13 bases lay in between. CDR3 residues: CASSLQDPDPDTQYF. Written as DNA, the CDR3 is TGTGCCAGCAGCTTACAAGACCCCGACCCAGATACGCAGTATTTT.

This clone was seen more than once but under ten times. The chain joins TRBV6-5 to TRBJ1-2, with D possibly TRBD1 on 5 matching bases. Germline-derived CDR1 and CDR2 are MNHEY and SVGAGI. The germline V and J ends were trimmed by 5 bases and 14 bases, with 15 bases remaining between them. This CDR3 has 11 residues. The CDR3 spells CASSAGTRRTF. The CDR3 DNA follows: TGTGCCAGCAGTGCCGGGACTCGTAGAACCTTC.

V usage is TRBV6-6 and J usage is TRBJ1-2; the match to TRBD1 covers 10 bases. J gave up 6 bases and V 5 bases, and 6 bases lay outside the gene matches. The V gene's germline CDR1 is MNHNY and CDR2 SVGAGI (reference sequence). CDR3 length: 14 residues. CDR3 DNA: TGTGCCAGCAGTCCAGACAGGGGGCGCGATGGCTACACCTTC. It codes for CASSPDRGRDGYTF.

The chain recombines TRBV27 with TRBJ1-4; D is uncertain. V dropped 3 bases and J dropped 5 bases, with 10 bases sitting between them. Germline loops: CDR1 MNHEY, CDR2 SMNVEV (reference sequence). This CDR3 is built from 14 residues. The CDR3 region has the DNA TGTGCCAGCAGTTTCCGCCAGCCCAATGAAAAACTGTTTTTT. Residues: CASSFRQPNEKLFF.

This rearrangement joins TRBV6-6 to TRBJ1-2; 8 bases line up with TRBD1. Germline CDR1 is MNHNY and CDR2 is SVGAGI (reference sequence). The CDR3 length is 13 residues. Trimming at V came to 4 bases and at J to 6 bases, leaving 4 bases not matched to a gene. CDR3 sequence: CASSSQGADGYTF. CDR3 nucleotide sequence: TGTGCCAGCAGTTCCCAGGGGGCCGATGGCTACACCTTC.

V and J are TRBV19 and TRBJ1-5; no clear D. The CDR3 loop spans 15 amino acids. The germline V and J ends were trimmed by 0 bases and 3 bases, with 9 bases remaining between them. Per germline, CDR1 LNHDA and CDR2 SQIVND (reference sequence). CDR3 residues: CASSIELGFNQPQHF. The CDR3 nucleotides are TGTGCCAGTAGTATAGAGTTGGGGTTCAATCAGCCCCAGCATTTT.

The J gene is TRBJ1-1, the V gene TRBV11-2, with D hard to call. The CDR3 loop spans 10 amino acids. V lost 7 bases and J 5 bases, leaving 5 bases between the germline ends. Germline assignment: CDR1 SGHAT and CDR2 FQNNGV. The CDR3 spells CASTNTEAFF. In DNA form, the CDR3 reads TGTGCCAGCACGAATACTGAAGCTTTCTTT.

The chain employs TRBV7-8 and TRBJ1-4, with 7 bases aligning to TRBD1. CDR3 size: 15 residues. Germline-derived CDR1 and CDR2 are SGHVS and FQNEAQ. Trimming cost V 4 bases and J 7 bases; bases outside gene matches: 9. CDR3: CASSWTTGLGEKLFF. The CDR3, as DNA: TGTGCCAGCAGCTGGACGACAGGGCTCGGTGAAAAACTGTTTTTT.

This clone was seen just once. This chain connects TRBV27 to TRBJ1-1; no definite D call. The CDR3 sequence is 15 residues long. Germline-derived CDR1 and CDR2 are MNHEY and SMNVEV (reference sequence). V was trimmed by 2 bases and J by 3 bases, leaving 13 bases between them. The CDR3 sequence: CASSLAAARYTEAFF. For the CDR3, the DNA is TGTGCCAGCAGTTTAGCCGCGGCCCGCTACACTGAAGCTTTCTTT.

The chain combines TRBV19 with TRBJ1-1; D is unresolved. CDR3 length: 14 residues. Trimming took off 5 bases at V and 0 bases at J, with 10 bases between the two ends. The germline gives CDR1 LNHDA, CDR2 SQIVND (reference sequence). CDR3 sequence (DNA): TGTGCCAGTAGTGGCACCAAAATGAACACTGAAGCTTTCTTT. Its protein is CASSGTKMNTEAFF.

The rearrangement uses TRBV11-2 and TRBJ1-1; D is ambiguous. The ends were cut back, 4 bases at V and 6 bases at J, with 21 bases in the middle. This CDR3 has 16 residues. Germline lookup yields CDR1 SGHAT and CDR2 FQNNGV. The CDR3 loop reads CASSSHHGSGPAEAFF. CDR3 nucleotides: TGTGCCAGCAGCTCGCATCACGGGTCTGGACCCGCTGAAGCTTTCTTT.

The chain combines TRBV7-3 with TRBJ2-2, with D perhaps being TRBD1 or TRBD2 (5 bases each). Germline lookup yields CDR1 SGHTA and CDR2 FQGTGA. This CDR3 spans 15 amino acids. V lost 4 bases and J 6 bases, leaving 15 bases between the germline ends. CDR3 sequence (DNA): TGTGCCAGCAGCTACACGCCCGGGACCGCCGGGGAGCTGTTTTTT. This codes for CASSYTPGTAGELFF.

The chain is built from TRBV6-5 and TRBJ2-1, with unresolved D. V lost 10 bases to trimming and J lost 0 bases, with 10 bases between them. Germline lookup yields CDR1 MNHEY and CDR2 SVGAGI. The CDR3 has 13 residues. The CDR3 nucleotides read TGTGCCACCGTCTCCAGCTCCTACAATGAGCAGTTCTTC. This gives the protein CATVSSSYNEQFF.

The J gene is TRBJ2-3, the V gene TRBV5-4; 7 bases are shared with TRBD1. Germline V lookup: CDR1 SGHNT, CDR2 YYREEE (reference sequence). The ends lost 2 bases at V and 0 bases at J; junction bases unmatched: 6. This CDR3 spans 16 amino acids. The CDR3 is CASSFVQGLSTDTQYF. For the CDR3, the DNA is TGTGCCAGCAGCTTCGTACAGGGGTTGAGCACAGATACGCAGTATTTT.

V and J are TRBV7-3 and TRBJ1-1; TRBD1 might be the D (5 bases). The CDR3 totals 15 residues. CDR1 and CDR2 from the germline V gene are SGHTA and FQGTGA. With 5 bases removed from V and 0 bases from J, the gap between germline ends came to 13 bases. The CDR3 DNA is TGTGCCAGCAGCGGGGGTCACGGTGTGAACACTGAAGCTTTCTTT. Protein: CASSGGHGVNTEAFF.

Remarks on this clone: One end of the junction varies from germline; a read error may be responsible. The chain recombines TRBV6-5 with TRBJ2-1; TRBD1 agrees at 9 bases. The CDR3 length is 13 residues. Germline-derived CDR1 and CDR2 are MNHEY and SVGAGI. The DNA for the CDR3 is TGTGCCAACACCAGGACAGGGGACGATGAGCAATTCTTC. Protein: CANTRTGDDEQFF.

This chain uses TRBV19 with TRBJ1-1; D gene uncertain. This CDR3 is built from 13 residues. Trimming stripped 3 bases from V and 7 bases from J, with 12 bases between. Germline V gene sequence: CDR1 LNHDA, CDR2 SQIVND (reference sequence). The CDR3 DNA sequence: TGTGCCAGTAGTATTTCCCATACCGTTGAAGCTTTCTTT. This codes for CASSISHTVEAFF.

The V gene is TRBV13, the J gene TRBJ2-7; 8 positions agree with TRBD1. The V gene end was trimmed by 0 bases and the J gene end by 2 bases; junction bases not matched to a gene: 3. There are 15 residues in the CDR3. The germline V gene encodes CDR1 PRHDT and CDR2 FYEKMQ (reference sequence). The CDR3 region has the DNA TGTGCCAGCAGCTTAGGGGCAGGGGGCGCCTACGAGCAGTACTTC. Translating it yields CASSLGAGGAYEQYF.

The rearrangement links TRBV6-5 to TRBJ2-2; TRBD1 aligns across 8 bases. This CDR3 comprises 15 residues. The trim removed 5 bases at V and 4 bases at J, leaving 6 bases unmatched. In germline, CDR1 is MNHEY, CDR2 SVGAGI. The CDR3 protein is CASSLDTGGTGELFF. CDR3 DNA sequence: TGTGCCAGCAGTCTCGATACAGGGGGCACCGGGGAGCTGTTTTTT.

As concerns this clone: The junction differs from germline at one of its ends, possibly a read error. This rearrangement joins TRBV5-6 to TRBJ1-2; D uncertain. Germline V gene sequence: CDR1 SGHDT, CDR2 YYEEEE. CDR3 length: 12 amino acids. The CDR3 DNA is TGTGCCAACAGCTTCGATAGCTATGGCTACACCTTC. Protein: CANSFDSYGYTF.

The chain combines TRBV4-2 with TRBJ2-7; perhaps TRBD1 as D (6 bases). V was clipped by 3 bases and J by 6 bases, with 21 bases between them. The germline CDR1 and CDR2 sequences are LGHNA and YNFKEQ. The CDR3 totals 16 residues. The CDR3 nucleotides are TGTGCCAGCAGCCAGCTTGCAGGGGCAATAGATGGCGAGCAGTACTTC. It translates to CASSQLAGAIDGEQYF.

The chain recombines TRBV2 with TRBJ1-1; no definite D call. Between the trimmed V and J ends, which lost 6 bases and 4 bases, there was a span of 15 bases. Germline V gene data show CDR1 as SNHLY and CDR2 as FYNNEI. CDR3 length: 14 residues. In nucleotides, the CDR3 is TGTGCCAGCAGGGATACAGCGGGGAGCACTGAAGCTTTCTTT. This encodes CASRDTAGSTEAFF.

For the CDR3, the DNA is TGTGCCAGCAGAGTTCAGGGGAGGAGGGAGACCCAGTACTTC. Amino acid sequence: CASRVQGRRETQYF. The genes are TRBV6-5 and TRBJ2-5, with D perhaps TRBD1 or TRBD2 (6 bases each). CDR3 length: 14 amino acids. Trimming left V 6 bases short and J 5 bases short, with 16 bases between. Looked up from germline, CDR1 is MNHEY and CDR2 is SVGAGI.

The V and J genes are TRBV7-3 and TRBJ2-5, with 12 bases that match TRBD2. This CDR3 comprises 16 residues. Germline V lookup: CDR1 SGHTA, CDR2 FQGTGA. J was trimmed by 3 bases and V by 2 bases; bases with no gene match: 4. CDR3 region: CASSLFGLAGKETQYF. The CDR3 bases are TGTGCCAGCAGCTTATTCGGACTAGCGGGGAAAGAGACCCAGTACTTC.

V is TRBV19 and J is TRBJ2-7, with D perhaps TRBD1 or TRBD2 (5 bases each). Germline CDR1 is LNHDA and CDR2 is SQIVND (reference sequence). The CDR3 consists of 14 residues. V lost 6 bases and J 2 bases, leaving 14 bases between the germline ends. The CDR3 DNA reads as TGTGCCAGTAGCCCCAGGGACGGTACCTACGAGCAGTACTTC. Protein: CASSPRDGTYEQYF.

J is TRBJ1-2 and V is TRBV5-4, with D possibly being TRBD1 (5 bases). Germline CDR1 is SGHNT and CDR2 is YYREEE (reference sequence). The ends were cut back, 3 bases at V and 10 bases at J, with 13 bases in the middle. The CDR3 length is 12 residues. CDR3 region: CASSSPRDYYTF. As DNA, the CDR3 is TGTGCCAGCAGCTCCCCCCGGGACTACTACACCTTC.

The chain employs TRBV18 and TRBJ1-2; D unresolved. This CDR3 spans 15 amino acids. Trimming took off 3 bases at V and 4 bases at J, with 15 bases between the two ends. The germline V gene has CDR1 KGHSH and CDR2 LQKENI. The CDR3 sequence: CASSPEEGYFYGYTF. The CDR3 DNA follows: TGTGCCAGCTCACCGGAGGAGGGATATTTCTATGGCTACACCTTC.

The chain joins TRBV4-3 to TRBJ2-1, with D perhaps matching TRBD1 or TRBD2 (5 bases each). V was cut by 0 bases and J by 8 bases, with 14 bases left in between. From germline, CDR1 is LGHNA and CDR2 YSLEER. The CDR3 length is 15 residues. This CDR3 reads CASSQDRGSHYEQFF. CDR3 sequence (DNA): TGCGCCAGCAGCCAAGACCGGGGCTCCCACTATGAGCAGTTCTTC.

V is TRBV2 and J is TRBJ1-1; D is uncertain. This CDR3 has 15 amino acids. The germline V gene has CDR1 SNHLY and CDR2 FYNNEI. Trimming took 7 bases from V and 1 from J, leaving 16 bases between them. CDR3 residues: CASIRLAGRNTEAFF. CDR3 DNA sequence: TGTGCCAGCATCCGGTTGGCAGGAAGGAACACTGAAGCTTTCTTT. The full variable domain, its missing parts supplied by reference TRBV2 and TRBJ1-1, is EPEVTQTPSHQVTQMGQEVILRCVPISNHLYFYWYRQILGQKVEFLVSFYNNEISEKSEIFDDQFSVERPDGSNFTLKIRSTKLEDSAMYFCASIRLAGRNTEAFFGQGTRLTVV.